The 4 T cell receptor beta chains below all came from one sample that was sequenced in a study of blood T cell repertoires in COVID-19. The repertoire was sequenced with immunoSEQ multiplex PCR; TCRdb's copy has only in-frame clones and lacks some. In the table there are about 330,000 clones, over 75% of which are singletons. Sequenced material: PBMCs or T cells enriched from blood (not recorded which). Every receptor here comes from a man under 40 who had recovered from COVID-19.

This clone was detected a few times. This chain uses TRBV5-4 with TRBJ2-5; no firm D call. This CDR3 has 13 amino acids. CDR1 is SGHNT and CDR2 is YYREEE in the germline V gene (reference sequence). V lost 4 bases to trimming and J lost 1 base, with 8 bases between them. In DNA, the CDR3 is TGTGCCAGCAGCGGCCCCCTCCAAGAGACCCAGTACTTC. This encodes CASSGPLQETQYF.

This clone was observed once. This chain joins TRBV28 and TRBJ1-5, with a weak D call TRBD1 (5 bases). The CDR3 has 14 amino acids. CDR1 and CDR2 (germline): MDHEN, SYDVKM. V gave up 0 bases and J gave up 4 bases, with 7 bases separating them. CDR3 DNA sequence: TGTGCCAGCAGTTTATGGACAGCTAATCAGCCCCAGCATTTT. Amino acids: CASSLWTANQPQHF.

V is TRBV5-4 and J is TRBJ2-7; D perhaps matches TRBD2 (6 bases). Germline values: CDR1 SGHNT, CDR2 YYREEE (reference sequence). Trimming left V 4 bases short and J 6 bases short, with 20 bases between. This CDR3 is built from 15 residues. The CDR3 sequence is CASSPPGGSAGEQYF. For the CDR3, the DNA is TGTGCCAGCAGCCCCCCTGGGGGGTCCGCCGGCGAGCAGTACTTC.

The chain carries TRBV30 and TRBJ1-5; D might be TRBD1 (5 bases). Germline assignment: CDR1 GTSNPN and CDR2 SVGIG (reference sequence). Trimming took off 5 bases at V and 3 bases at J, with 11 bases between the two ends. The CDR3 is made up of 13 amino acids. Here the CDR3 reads CAWGGRNNQPQHF. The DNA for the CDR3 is TGTGCCTGGGGGGGGAGGAACAATCAGCCCCAGCATTTT.